Listed below are T cell receptor beta chains from one sample, sequenced in a study of T cells after posttransplantation cyclophosphamide. Repertoires were generated with immunoSEQ multiplex PCR, while TCRdb's copy carries only in-frame clones and drops some. The sample has 2,000 to 3,000 clones, none seen only once. The sample here was PBMCs, taken 32 days after allogeneic stem cell transplant with posttransplant cyclophosphamide. These receptors were taken from a female patient between 50 and 59 years old who received an allogeneic stem cell transplant from a related donor, was CMV-positive, and had no GVHD. Among the T cells, some may be from the graft donor. Each CDR3 is given with its conserved first and last residue. The order of the fields is V gene, J gene, clone size, CDR3 length, CDR3 protein. Clone sizes are shown as once, few or many counts, or a class when the clone is expanded.

TRBV7-2	TRBJ2-2	medium-sized	15	CASSLAAGGTGELFF
TRBV4-3	TRBJ2-3	many	20	CASSQQDRRLTSGSADTQYF
TRBV27	TRBJ2-7	many	10	CASSEPGQYF
TRBV24-1	TRBJ2-1	many	15	CATSRAGGSGNEQFF
TRBV27	TRBJ1-3	large	13	CASSPNSGNTIYF
TRBV28	TRBJ2-3	many	13	CASQQGRVDTQYF
TRBV15	TRBJ2-7	medium-sized	13	CATSRERSYEQYF
TRBV7-2	TRBJ1-4	many	14	CASSLAPRGGKLFF
TRBV24-1	TRBJ2-7	many	12	CATSAGAYEQYF
TRBV12-3/TRBV12-4	TRBJ2-7	many	13	CASSLSSSYEQYF
TRBV7-9	TRBJ2-1	many	13	CASLAGESNEQFF
TRBV30	TRBJ2-4	few	14	CASRAGGSKNIQYF
TRBV12-3/TRBV12-4	TRBJ2-7	many	14	CASSFSDRSYEQYF
TRBV19	TRBJ1-1	medium-sized	16	CASSVGSGRMNTEAFF
TRBV7-3	TRBJ2-2	medium-sized	15	CASSLTTSGTGELFF